Listed here are 30 T cell receptor beta chains from one sample, sequenced in a study of blood T cell repertoires in COVID-19. Only in-frame clones appear in the TCRdb table, and some are missing; sequencing was by immunoSEQ multiplex PCR. This table has around 170,000 clones, about 90% appearing once. The sample was PBMCs or T cells enriched from blood (not recorded which). These receptors were taken from a woman between 45 and 60 years old who had recovered from COVID-19.

This chain joins TRBV2 and TRBJ2-5; D is perhaps TRBD2 (6 bases). CDR1 is SNHLY and CDR2 is FYNNEI in the germline V gene. Trimming pared 7 bases from V and 4 bases from J, leaving 7 bases between. The length of the CDR3 is 11 residues. This chain's CDR3 is CASNGRETQYF. The DNA of the CDR3 is TGTGCCAGCAACGGGAGAGAGACCCAGTACTTC.

The CDR3 region has the DNA TGCAGTGACAGGGAGAACTATGGCTACACCTTC. This translates into CSDRENYGYTF. The V gene is TRBV20-1, the J gene TRBJ1-2; tentative D call: TRBD1 (6 bases). In germline, CDR1 is DFQATT, CDR2 SNEGSKA (reference sequence). The V end was cut by 7 bases, the J end by 2 bases, with 8 bases between. The CDR3 is made up of 11 amino acids.

This sequence joins TRBV5-4 and TRBJ2-3; D possibly corresponds to TRBD2 (5 bases). V dropped 1 base and J dropped 3 bases, with 9 bases sitting between them. Looked up from germline, CDR1 is SGHNT and CDR2 is YYREEE (reference sequence). The CDR3 length is 14 residues. CDR3 nucleotides: TGTGCCAGCAGCTTGCAAAGCGGAACAGATACGCAGTATTTT. It codes for CASSLQSGTDTQYF.

This sequence joins TRBV30 and TRBJ1-4; 11 nucleotides agree with TRBD1. The CDR3 spans 14 residues. The germline gives CDR1 GTSNPN, CDR2 SVGIG (reference sequence). V was pared by 3 bases and J by 7 bases, with 4 bases of the junction left unmatched. The CDR3 here is CAWRGQGAREKLFF. The DNA of the CDR3 is TGTGCCTGGAGAGGACAGGGGGCGCGTGAAAAACTGTTTTTT.

The chain couples TRBV9 to TRBJ2-3; 9 bases are shared with TRBD1. There are 16 residues in the CDR3. Unmatched junction bases numbered 10, after V lost 4 bases and J lost 4 bases. The germline CDR1 and CDR2 sequences are SGDLS and YYNGEE. CDR3 protein: CASSIAGTGISDTQYF. CDR3 DNA: TGTGCCAGCAGCATTGCCGGGACAGGGATTTCAGATACGCAGTATTTT.

The rearrangement links TRBV27 to TRBJ1-6, with 9 nucleotides matching TRBD1. Germline V gene lookup returns CDR1 MNHEY and CDR2 SMNVEV (reference sequence). The V gene end was trimmed by 5 bases and the J gene end by 10 bases; junction bases not matched to a gene: 6. CDR3 length: 14 residues. The CDR3 is CASSPGTGSSPLHF. CDR3 in DNA: TGTGCCAGCAGTCCCGGGACAGGGTCGTCACCCCTCCACTTT.

The chain has TRBV27 and TRBJ1-1; perhaps TRBD1 as D (5 bases). Trimming left V 2 bases short and J 5 bases short, with 15 bases between. The CDR3 is 15 amino acids. CDR1 MNHEY and CDR2 SMNVEV come from the germline V gene (reference sequence). The CDR3 region is CASSLQGGGGTEAFF. Here the CDR3 DNA reads TGTGCCAGCAGTTTACAGGGTGGCGGTGGTACTGAAGCTTTCTTT.

The chain links TRBV5-5 to TRBJ2-1; 9 bases are a match to TRBD1. The V and J ends lost 0 bases and 5 bases, in that order; junction bases with no gene match: 3. The CDR3 runs 15 residues. From germline, CDR1 is SGHKS and CDR2 YYEKEE (reference sequence). The CDR3 coding sequence is TGTGCCAGCAGCTTGGGGGACAGGGTAAACAATGAGCAGTTCTTC. Translating it yields CASSLGDRVNNEQFF. Using reference TRBV5-5 and TRBJ2-1 for the parts outside the CDR3, the full variable domain is DAGVTQSPTHLIKTRGQQVTLRCSPISGHKSVSWYQQVLGQGPQFIFQYYEKEERGRGNFPDRFSARQFPNYSSELNVNALLLGDSALYLCASSLGDRVNNEQFFGPGTRLTVL.

This clone has a single count. The V and J genes are TRBV28 and TRBJ1-2; 7 positions match TRBD1. Germline V gene data show CDR1 as MDHEN and CDR2 as SYDVKM. The CDR3 is made up of 14 amino acids. Trimming removed 4 bases from V and 1 base from J; junction bases left unmatched: 3. CDR3 coding DNA: TGTGCCAGCAGTTCGGGGACAGTTAACTATGGCTACACCTTC. This translates into CASSSGTVNYGYTF.

The chain uses TRBV28 and TRBJ1-5, with D hard to call. Per germline, CDR1 MDHEN and CDR2 SYDVKM. The CDR3 sequence is 16 residues long. V was trimmed by 0 bases and J by 0 bases, leaving 9 bases between them. CDR3 loop: CASSLWHGNSNQPQHF. CDR3 DNA sequence: TGTGCCAGCAGTTTATGGCACGGTAATAGCAATCAGCCCCAGCATTTT.

The gene calls are TRBV7-2 and TRBJ1-1; D gene unclear. Germline loops: CDR1 SGHTA, CDR2 FQGNSA. This CDR3 is 14 amino acids long. V was pared by 1 base and J by 0 bases, with 6 bases between. The CDR3 DNA reads TGTGCCAGCAGCTTAGTCCCCATGAACACTGAAGCTTTCTTT. This codes for CASSLVPMNTEAFF.

V gene TRBV19 combines with J gene TRBJ1-5, with no clear D. CDR1 is LNHDA, CDR2 SQIVND, per germline (reference sequence). This CDR3 spans 13 amino acids. V lost 7 bases, J lost 1 base, and 8 bases lay in between. In DNA form, the CDR3 reads TGTGCCAGTAACTTCTGGAGCAATCAGCCCCAGCATTTT. Encoded protein: CASNFWSNQPQHF.

Notes on this clone: The junction differs from germline at one of its ends, possibly a read error. This CDR3 is CSARENSGYTF. DNA for the CDR3: TGCAGTGCTAGAGAGAACTCTGGCTACACCTTC. V usage is TRBV20-1 and J usage is TRBJ1-2; D is uncertain. This CDR3 is built from 11 residues. CDR1 is DFQATT, CDR2 SNEGSKA, per germline (reference sequence).

CDR3 region: CAISESGASTGELFF. CDR3 nucleotide sequence: TGTGCCATCAGTGAGTCGGGGGCTAGCACCGGGGAGCTGTTTTTT. The V and J genes are TRBV10-3 and TRBJ2-2, with a weak D call TRBD1 (6 bases). Per the germline V gene, CDR1 is ENHRY and CDR2 is SYGVKD. This CDR3 spans 15 amino acids. Trimming took off 0 bases at V and 4 bases at J, with 9 bases between the two ends.

The V and J genes are TRBV18 and TRBJ2-3, with D perhaps TRBD1 (5 bases). Germline V lookup: CDR1 KGHSH, CDR2 LQKENI. Trimming took off 2 bases at V and 0 bases at J, with 15 bases between the two ends. The length of the CDR3 is 17 residues. CDR3 in amino acids: CASSPMGLVASTDTQYF. Here the CDR3 DNA reads TGTGCCAGCTCACCAATGGGGCTAGTCGCTAGCACAGATACGCAGTATTTT.

The rearrangement joins TRBV15 to TRBJ2-4; D is ambiguous. The V and J ends lost 5 bases and 0 bases respectively, with 5 bases between them. There are 13 residues in the CDR3. Germline V gene data show CDR1 as LNHNV and CDR2 as YYDKDF (reference sequence). The CDR3 DNA sequence: TGTGCCACCAGCCCCTTAGCCAAAAACATTCAGTACTTC. Residues: CATSPLAKNIQYF.

This rearrangement joins TRBV5-4 to TRBJ1-6; D perhaps matches TRBD1 (6 bases). V shed 0 bases and J shed 7 bases, with 8 bases lying between them. The CDR3 has 14 residues. Germline values: CDR1 SGHNT, CDR2 YYREEE (reference sequence). The CDR3 bases are TGTGCCAGCAGCTTGGGACAGGAGAATTCACCCCTCCACTTT. It yields the protein CASSLGQENSPLHF.

This clone has only a few counts. The chain recombines TRBV27 with TRBJ2-7; possibly TRBD1 for D (7 bases). V dropped 5 bases and J dropped 4 bases, with 21 bases sitting between them. This CDR3 is 16 amino acids long. Germline CDR1 is MNHEY and CDR2 is SMNVEV (reference sequence). The CDR3 loop is CASSLKQGGVTYEQYF. CDR3 nucleotides: TGTGCCAGCAGTCTCAAGCAGGGGGGAGTAACGTACGAGCAGTACTTC.

The chain links TRBV5-4 to TRBJ2-3; 11 bases match TRBD2. This CDR3 has 17 residues. CDR1 is SGHNT, CDR2 YYREEE, per germline (reference sequence). The V segment lost 4 bases and the J segment 8 bases; nucleotides outside the gene matches: 15. The CDR3 coding sequence is TGTGCCAGCAGCGACGCTGGACTAGCGGGCTTAAGGGGTACGCAGTATTTT. Encoded protein: CASSDAGLAGLRGTQYF.

This chain joins TRBV11-2 and TRBJ2-1, with D possibly TRBD2 on 6 matching bases. CDR3 length: 18 residues. The V gene's germline CDR1 is SGHAT and CDR2 FQNNGV. Trimming cost V 5 bases and J 7 bases, with 27 bases left between them. Here the CDR3 reads CASSRRGGLGSSGNEQFF. CDR3 in DNA: TGTGCCAGCAGCCGGAGAGGTGGGCTCGGGAGTTCTGGGAATGAGCAGTTCTTC.

The chain uses TRBV21-1 and TRBJ1-3. TRBV21-1 is a pseudogene. This CDR3 region has 13 residues. The CDR3 sequence is CASSKDGGNTIYF. The DNA of the CDR3 is TGTGCCAGCAGCAAAGACGGGGGTAACACCATATATTTT.

The chain links TRBV19 to TRBJ1-3; D is unclear. The CDR3 has 15 amino acids. V lost 3 bases to trimming and J lost 0 bases, with 9 bases between them. The germline V gene has CDR1 LNHDA and CDR2 SQIVND (reference sequence). This chain's CDR3 is CASSIVTGSGNTIYF. DNA for the CDR3: TGTGCCAGTAGTATTGTGACGGGCTCTGGAAACACCATATATTTT.

The genes are TRBV2 and TRBJ2-2, with no clear D. Germline CDR1 SNHLY, CDR2 FYNNEI. Trimming stripped 5 bases from V and 4 bases from J, with 8 bases between. The CDR3 covers 13 residues. The CDR3, as DNA: TGTGCCAGCAGTTCTGGGCCCACCGGGGAGCTGTTTTTT. Residues: CASSSGPTGELFF.

This clone was seen a handful of times. The rearrangement joins TRBV2 to TRBJ2-1; the match to TRBD1 covers 9 bases. CDR3 length: 13 residues. The germline CDR1 and CDR2 sequences are SNHLY and FYNNEI. Unmatched junction bases numbered 7, after V lost 8 bases and J lost 8 bases. CDR3 in DNA: TGTGCCAGCCGGGACAGGGTTTCCGATGAGCAGTTCTTC. It specifies CASRDRVSDEQFF.

The rearrangement links TRBV18 to TRBJ1-1; D perhaps matches TRBD1 (6 bases). The germline gives CDR1 KGHSH, CDR2 LQKENI. The germline V and J ends were trimmed by 5 bases and 3 bases, with 13 bases remaining between them. The CDR3 consists of 14 residues. CDR3 DNA: TGTGCCAGCTCAAAACAGGGATGGGACACTGAAGCTTTCTTT. It codes for CASSKQGWDTEAFF.

The chain recombines TRBV7-9 with TRBJ2-1; no firm D call. Germline V gene sequence: CDR1 SEHNR, CDR2 FQNEAQ (reference sequence). Trimming took 7 bases from V and 7 from J, leaving 23 bases between them. The length of the CDR3 is 16 residues. CDR3: CASTSEVVGLRNEQFF. The CDR3 DNA sequence: TGTGCCAGCACCTCTGAAGTTGTAGGCCTCAGGAATGAGCAGTTCTTC.

The chain joins TRBV4-1 to TRBJ1-5, with 7 bases fitting TRBD1. Trimming at V came to 1 base and at J to 7 bases, leaving 13 bases not matched to a gene. From germline, CDR1 is MGHRA and CDR2 YSYEKL. This CDR3 has 17 residues. Written as DNA, the CDR3 is TGCGCCAGCAGCCAAGTCCCTGAGGGGGCCTTAAGGCAGCCCCAGCATTTT. Translating gives CASSQVPEGALRQPQHF.

This chain joins TRBV11-2 and TRBJ2-7; 10 nucleotides line up with TRBD1. Germline trimming cut 5 bases from V and 3 bases from J; bases unmatched to any gene: 1. The CDR3 is made up of 13 amino acids. Germline V gene data show CDR1 as SGHAT and CDR2 as FQNNGV. The CDR3 is CASSRTGGYEQYF. CDR3 DNA: TGTGCCAGCAGCCGGACAGGGGGCTACGAGCAGTACTTC.

The chain is built from TRBV29-1 and TRBJ2-2; 10 bases are a match to TRBD1. CDR3 length: 14 amino acids. The junction had 4 bases not matched to a gene; V was cut back by 4 bases and J by 5 bases. Germline CDR1 and CDR2: SQVTM and ANQGSEA. The CDR3 coding sequence is TGCAGCGTTGTGGGGACAGGGGTAACCGGGGAGCTGTTTTTT. It is translated as CSVVGTGVTGELFF.

The chain links TRBV6-5 to TRBJ2-7; D uncertain. Germline V gene lookup returns CDR1 MNHEY and CDR2 SVGAGI. The CDR3 sequence is 13 residues long. The ends were cut back, 7 bases at V and 0 bases at J, with 10 bases in the middle. The CDR3 loop reads CASTTTSSYEQYF. CDR3 nucleotide sequence: TGTGCCAGCACCACTACAAGCTCCTACGAGCAGTACTTC.